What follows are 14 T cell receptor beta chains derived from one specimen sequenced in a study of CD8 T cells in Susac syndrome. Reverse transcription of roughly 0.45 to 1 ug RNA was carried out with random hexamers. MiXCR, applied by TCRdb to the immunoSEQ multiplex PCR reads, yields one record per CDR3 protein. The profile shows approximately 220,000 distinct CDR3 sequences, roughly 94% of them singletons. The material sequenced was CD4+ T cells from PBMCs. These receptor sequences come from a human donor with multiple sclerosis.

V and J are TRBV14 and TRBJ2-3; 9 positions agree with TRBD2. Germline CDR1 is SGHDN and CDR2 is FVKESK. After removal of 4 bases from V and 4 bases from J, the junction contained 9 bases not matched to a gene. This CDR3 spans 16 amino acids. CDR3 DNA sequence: TGTGCCAGCAGCCTCACCCCGGGACTAGCATCAGATACGCAGTATTTT. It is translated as CASSLTPGLASDTQYF.

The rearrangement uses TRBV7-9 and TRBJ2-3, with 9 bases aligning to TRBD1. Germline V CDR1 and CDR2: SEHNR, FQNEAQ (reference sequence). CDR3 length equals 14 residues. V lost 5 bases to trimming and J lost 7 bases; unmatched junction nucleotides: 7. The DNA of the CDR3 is TGTGCCAGCAGCACCGGACAGGGGTGGTATACGCAGTATTTT. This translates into CASSTGQGWYTQYF.

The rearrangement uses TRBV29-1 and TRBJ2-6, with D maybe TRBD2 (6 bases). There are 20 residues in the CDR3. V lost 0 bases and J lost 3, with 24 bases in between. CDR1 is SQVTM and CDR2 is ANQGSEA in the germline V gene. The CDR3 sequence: CSVEDRVRGRMGYGANVLTF. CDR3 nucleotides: TGCAGCGTTGAAGATCGGGTCCGAGGGAGGATGGGTTATGGGGCCAACGTCCTGACTTTC.

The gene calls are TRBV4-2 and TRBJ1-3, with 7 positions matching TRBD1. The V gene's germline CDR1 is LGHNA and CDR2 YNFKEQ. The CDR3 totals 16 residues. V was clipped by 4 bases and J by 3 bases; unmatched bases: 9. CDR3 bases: TGTGCCAGCAGCCTAGTTATCCGGGACAGTGGAAACACCATATATTTT. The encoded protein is CASSLVIRDSGNTIYF.

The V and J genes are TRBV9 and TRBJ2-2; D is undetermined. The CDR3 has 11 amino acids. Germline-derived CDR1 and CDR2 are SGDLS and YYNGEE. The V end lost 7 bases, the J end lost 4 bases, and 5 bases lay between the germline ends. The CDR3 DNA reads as TGTGCCAGCGTAGTCACCGGGGAGCTGTTTTTT. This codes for CASVVTGELFF.

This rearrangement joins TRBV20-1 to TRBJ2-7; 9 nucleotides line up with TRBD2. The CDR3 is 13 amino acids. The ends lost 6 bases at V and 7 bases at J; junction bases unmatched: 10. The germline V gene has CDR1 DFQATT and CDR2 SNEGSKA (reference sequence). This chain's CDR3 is CSAVASGVGEQYF. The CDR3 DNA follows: TGCAGTGCCGTTGCTAGCGGGGTAGGAGAGCAGTACTTC.

The CDR3 region is CSARTGIDEQFF. CDR3 DNA sequence: TGCAGTGCTCGGACAGGGATCGATGAGCAGTTCTTC. This chain joins TRBV20-1 and TRBJ2-1, with 8 bases lining up with TRBD1. The CDR3 loop spans 12 amino acids. The trim removed 5 bases at V and 8 bases at J, leaving 5 bases unmatched. Germline V lookup: CDR1 DFQATT, CDR2 SNEGSKA (reference sequence).

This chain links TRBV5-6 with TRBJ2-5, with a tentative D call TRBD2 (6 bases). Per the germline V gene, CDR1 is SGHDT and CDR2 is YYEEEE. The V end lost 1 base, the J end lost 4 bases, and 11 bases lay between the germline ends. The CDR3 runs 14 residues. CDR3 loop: CASSLSGSGETQYF. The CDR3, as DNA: TGTGCCAGCAGCTTGAGTGGTAGCGGAGAGACCCAGTACTTC.

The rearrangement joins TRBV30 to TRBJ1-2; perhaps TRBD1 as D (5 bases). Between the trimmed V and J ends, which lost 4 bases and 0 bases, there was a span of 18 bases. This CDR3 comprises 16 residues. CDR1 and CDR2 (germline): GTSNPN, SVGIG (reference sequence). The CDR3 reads CAWNGAGRRANYGYTF. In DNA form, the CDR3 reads TGTGCCTGGAATGGAGCAGGGCGCCGAGCTAACTATGGCTACACCTTC. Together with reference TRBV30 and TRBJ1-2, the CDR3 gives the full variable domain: SQTIHQWPATLVQPVGSPLSLECTVEGTSNPNLYWYRQAAGRGLQLLFYSVGIGQISSEVPQNLSASRPQDRQFILSSKKLLLSDSGFYLCAWNGAGRRANYGYTFGSGTRLTVV.

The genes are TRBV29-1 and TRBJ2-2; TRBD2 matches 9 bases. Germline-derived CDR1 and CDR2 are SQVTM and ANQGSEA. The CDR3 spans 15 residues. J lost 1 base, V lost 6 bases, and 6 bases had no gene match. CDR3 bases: TGCAGCGTCCCCGGGACTAGCAGGAACACCGGGGAGCTGTTTTTT. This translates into CSVPGTSRNTGELFF.

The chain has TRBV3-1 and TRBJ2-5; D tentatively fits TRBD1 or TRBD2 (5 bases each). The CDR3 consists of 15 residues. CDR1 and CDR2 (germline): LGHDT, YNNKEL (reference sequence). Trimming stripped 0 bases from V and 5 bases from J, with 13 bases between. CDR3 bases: TGTGCCAGCAGCCAAGATCTAGCAGGGTTGGAGACCCAGTACTTC. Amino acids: CASSQDLAGLETQYF.

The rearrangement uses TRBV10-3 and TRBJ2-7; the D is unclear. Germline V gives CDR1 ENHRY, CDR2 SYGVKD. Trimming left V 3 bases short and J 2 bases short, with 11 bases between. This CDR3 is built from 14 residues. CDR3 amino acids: CAISDRQDAYEQYF. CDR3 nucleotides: TGTGCCATCAGTGATCGGCAGGACGCCTACGAGCAGTACTTC.

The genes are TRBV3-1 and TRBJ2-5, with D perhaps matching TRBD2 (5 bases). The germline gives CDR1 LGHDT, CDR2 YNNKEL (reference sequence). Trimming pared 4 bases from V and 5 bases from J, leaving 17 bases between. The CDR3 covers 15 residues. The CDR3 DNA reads TGTGCCAGCAGCCCTTCGGCCGGGGTCCAGGAGACCCAGTACTTC. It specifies CASSPSAGVQETQYF.

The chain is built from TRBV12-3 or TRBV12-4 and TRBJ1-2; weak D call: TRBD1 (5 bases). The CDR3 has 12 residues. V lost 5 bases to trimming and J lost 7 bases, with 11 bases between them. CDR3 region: CASSPQGGGYTF. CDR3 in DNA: TGTGCCAGCAGTCCGCAGGGTGGTGGCTACACCTTC.